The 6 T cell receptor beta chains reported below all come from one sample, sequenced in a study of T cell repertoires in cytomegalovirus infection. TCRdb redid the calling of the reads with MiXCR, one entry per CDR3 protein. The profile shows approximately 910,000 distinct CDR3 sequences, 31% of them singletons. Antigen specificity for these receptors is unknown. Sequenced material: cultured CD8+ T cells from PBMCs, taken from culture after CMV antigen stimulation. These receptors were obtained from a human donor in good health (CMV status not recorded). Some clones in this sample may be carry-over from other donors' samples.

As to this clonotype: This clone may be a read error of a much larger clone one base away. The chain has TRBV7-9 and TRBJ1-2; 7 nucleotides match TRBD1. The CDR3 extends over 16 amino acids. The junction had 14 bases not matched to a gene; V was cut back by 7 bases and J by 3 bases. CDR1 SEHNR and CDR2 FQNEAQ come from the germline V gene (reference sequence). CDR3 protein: CASNNTARDRDYGYTF. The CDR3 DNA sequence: TGTGCCAGCAACAACACCGCCCGGGACAGAGACTATGGCTACACCTTC.

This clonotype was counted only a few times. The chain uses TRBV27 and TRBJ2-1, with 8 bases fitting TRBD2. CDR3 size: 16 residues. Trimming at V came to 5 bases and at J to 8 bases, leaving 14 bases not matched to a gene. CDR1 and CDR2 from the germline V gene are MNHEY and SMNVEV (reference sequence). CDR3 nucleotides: TGTGCCAGCAGTCCTTTGGGGGCGGGGGGATTGGATGAGCAGTTCTTC. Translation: CASSPLGAGGLDEQFF.

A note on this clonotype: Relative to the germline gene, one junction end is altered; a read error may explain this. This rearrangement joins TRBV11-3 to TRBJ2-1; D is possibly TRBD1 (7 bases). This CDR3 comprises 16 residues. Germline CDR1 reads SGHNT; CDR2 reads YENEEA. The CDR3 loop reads CANSPGSQGGFNEQFF. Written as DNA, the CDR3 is TGTGCCAACAGCCCCGGCAGTCAGGGGGGCTTCAATGAGCAGTTCTTC.

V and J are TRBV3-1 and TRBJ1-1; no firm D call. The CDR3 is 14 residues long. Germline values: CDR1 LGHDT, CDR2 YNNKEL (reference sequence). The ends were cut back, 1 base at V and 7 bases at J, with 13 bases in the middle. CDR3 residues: CASSQVGGQLEAFF. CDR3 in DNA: TGTGCCAGCAGCCAAGTAGGTGGGCAGCTTGAAGCTTTCTTT. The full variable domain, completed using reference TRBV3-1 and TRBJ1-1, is DTAVSQTPKYLVTQMGNDKSIKCEQNLGHDTMYWYKQDSKKFLKIMFSYNNKELIINETVPNRFSPKSPDKAHLNLHINSLELGDSAVYFCASSQVGGQLEAFFGQGTRLTVV.

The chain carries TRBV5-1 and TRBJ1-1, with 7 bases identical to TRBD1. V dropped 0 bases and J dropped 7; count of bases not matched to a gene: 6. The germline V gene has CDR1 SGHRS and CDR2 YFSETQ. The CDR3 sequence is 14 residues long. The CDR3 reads CASSLEGAGDEAFF. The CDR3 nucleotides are TGCGCCAGCAGCTTGGAGGGGGCAGGGGATGAAGCTTTCTTT.

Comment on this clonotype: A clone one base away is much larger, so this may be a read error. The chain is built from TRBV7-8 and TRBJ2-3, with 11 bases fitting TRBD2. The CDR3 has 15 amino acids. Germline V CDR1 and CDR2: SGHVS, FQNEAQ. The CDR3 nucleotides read TGTGTCAGCAGCTTAGCGGGGGGGAGTGAAGATACGCAGTATTTT. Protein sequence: CVSSLAGGSEDTQYF.